The T cell receptor beta chain under discussion was sequenced for a study of siplizumab effects on memory and regulatory T cells (dated by TCRdb to the late 2010s). For context, the study as a whole: The study examined how the anti-CD2 antibody siplizumab affects alloreactive T-cell subsets in allogeneic mixed lymphocyte reactions built from human PBMCs. The investigation overall reported the following: Among mappable alloreactive CD4+ clones, the Treg-derived fraction averaged around 69% with siplizumab versus roughly 25% in control reactions. Sequences below about 10^-5 frequency were poorly captured, so only a minor fraction of alloreactive clones could be mapped to unstimulated subsets. The cumulative frequency of alloreactive sequences that could be traced back to unstimulated CD4+ memory T cells was significantly reduced by siplizumab. A naive or memory phenotype could not be assigned to roughly 80-97% of proliferating CD4+ or CD8+ clones. Unstimulated naive T cells appeared to be more diverse than memory T cells, and naive cells seemed to make a substantial contribution to the alloresponse. The suppressive function of proliferating Tregs from siplizumab cultures was not functionally confirmed.

Sorted unstimulated T cells and proliferating T cells recovered from mixed lymphocyte reactions were subjected to TCRbeta CDR3 sequencing. Fresh whole blood from more than 8 HLA-typed healthy donors was used as the source from which PBMCs were isolated. To note about this clone: Its antigen specificity is not known. It has no much larger one-base neighbor in the sample; base qualities were not kept.

Germline trimming amounts to 4 bases on V and 6 bases on J, with 7 as the count of junction bases outside the gene matches. Via the germline V gene (reference sequence), CDR1 is LNHDA and CDR2 SQIVND. From the cysteine up to the phenylalanine, the CDR3 has a length of 16 residues. Just the 48-base CDR3 DNA is kept, in frame starting at base 1. Libraries were prepared through the immunoSEQ multiplex PCR assay. Roughly 10^5 TCR templates per sample were assayed on the deep sequencing platform. Genomic DNA extracted from sorted T cells was used for TCRbeta CDR3 sequencing. The paper's processing steps were these. The R programming language was used for clonal analysis of TCRbeta CDR3 data. Comparing unstimulated samples against CFSE-low samples taken after the reaction was how alloreactive CD4+ and CD8+ clones were defined. By matching sequences to the repertoires of sorted unstimulated Treg and non-Treg cells, each alloreactive CD4+ clone was assigned a regulatory or non-regulatory origin. TCRdb holds this immuneACCESS table with in-frame rearrangements only. Some clones are missing; in checked studies, unresolved V genes explain under half, and the rest has no known cause. V and J calls and clone size are those listed in that table; D and trimming were worked out from the DNA. The sample records 90,000 to 130,000 clones, 92% of which are singletons. Approximately 1.2% of the sample comes from the top ten.

The clonotype originates from a human donor in good health. The rearranged segments are TRBV19 and TRBJ2-2, and 11 junctional nucleotides match TRBD1. The sample comprised CD4+ T cells sorted from blood. The DNA sequence is as follows: TGTGCCAGTAGTACCACTCCGGGACAGGGGGCCGGGGAGCTGTTTTTT. Its amino acids are CASSTTPGQGAGELFF.